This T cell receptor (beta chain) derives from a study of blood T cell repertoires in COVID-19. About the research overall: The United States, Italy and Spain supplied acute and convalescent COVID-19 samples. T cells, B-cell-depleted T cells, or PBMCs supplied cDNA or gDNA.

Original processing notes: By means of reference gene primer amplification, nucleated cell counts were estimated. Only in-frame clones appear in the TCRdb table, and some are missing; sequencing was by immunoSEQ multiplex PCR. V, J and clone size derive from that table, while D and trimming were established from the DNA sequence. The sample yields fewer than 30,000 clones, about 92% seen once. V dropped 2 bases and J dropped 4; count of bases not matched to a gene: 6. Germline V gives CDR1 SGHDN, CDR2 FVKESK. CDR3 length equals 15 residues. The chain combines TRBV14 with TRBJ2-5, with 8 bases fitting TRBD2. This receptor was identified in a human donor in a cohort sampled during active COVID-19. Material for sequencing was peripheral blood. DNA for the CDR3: TGTGCCAGCAGCCAAAAGCGGGGGTTGTCAGAGACCCAGTACTTC. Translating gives CASSQKRGLSETQYF.